This T cell receptor beta chain was documented in a study of identical twins. J gave up 4 bases and V 6 bases, and 7 bases lay outside the gene matches. Germline values: CDR1 ENHRY, CDR2 SYGVKD. The CDR3 sequence is 17 residues long. In this sample, this clonotype turned up a few times. Its specificity is not known. Each CDR3 protein gets one entry after TCRdb re-called the 5' RACE reads with MiXCR. The sample lists 500,000 to 650,000 distinct CDR3 sequences; approximately 20% were seen once. Findings and caveats of the study: Not following the same donors, the study drew its conclusions from cross-sectional statistical analysis.

In addition, the sample was reused for a study of yellow fever vaccine responses in identical twins. That work contributes: Twins' vaccine T cell response reportedly seemed partly convergent, partly personalized.

Sequencing was performed on CD4+ T cells sorted from blood. V gene TRBV10-3 combines with J gene TRBJ2-1; 15 bases fit TRBD2. The TCR comes from a woman between 18 and 29 years old in good health. The CDR3 loop is CAIRPGLAGGGYNEQFF. CDR3 sequence (DNA): TGTGCCATCAGGCCGGGACTAGCGGGGGGTGGGTACAATGAGCAGTTCTTC.